The T cell receptor beta chain described here comes from a study of spatial heterogeneity in lung cancer. The overall study: Approximately 24 months after resection was the median timing of the follow-up PBMC samples, which were sequenced when available.

This clonotype has a count of ten or more. The time point is: blood at routine non-recurrence follow-up after resection. Whole RNA, which was extracted from tumor, nontumor lung tissue or frozen PBMC, was sequenced without any cell sorting. TCRdb analysed the 5' RACE reads with MiXCR anew, one entry per CDR3 protein. The sample includes some 120,000 distinct CDR3 sequences, more than 9% of them seen just once. The CDR3 consists of 17 residues. Trimming cost V 2 bases and J 7 bases, with 19 bases left between them. The V gene's germline CDR1 is SGHNT and CDR2 YYREEE (reference sequence). The chain links TRBV5-4 to TRBJ1-6; D is unclear. The clonotype comes from a male donor with early-stage non-small cell lung cancer. The sample here was PBMCs, taken at follow-up. In DNA, the CDR3 is TGTGCCAGCAGCTTCTCTGGCGGTCGACGGAGGAATTCACCCCTCCACTTT. Amino acid sequence: CASSFSGGRRRNSPLHF.